Below are 20 T cell receptor beta chains sequenced from a single sample in a study of blood T cell repertoires in COVID-19. The method was immunoSEQ multiplex PCR; TCRdb's version includes in-frame clones alone and lacks a portion of them. The sample has 49,000 or so clones, approximately 89% seen once. The sequenced sample consisted of peripheral blood. The receptors were sampled from a middle-aged man with acute or convalescent COVID-19.

The chain links TRBV6-1 to TRBJ2-5; D ambiguous. Trimming shortened V by 2 bases and J by 4 bases, and 11 bases separated the two germline ends. The CDR3 runs 14 residues. Germline CDR1 MNHNS, CDR2 SASEGT. The CDR3 nucleotides read TGTGCCAGCAGTGAAAACGGCCCGGGAGAGACCCAGTACTTC. The encoded protein is CASSENGPGETQYF.

The chain joins TRBV2 to TRBJ2-1; D gene unclear. This CDR3 has 14 amino acids. V shed 0 bases and J shed 7 bases, with 10 bases lying between them. Germline assignment: CDR1 SNHLY and CDR2 FYNNEI. CDR3 sequence: CASSEANEANEQFF. The CDR3 DNA is TGTGCCAGCAGTGAAGCTAATGAAGCTAATGAGCAGTTCTTC.

The chain uses TRBV6-5 and TRBJ1-2; no clear D gene. The CDR3 spans 12 residues. V was pared by 4 bases and J by 7 bases, with 10 bases between. The V gene's germline CDR1 is MNHEY and CDR2 SVGAGI. DNA for the CDR3: TGTGCCAGCAGTTCCTTTTCCGGTGGCTACACCTTC. This sequence encodes CASSSFSGGYTF.

The J gene is TRBJ2-7, the V gene TRBV5-1; 12 bases are a match to TRBD2. CDR1 and CDR2 from the germline V gene are SGHRS and YFSETQ. The CDR3 has 16 residues. V trimming: 2 bases; J trimming: 1 base; junction bases outside the gene matches: 4. CDR3 DNA sequence: TGCGCCAGCAGCTTACGGACTAGCGGGGTATCCTACGAGCAGTACTTC. Its translation: CASSLRTSGVSYEQYF.

In this sample, this clone turned up once. V usage is TRBV2 and J usage is TRBJ2-5; 9 positions match TRBD2. With V trimmed by 3 bases and J by 4 bases, 6 bases remained unmatched. CDR1 is SNHLY and CDR2 is FYNNEI in the germline V gene. The CDR3 spans 15 residues. The CDR3 here is CASSEGGGAPETQYF. In DNA, the CDR3 is TGTGCCAGCAGTGAGGGCGGGGGGGCCCCAGAGACCCAGTACTTC. The variable domain in full, with the rest retrieved from reference TRBV2 and TRBJ2-5, is EPEVTQTPSHQVTQMGQEVILRCVPISNHLYFYWYRQILGQKVEFLVSFYNNEISEKSEIFDDQFSVERPDGSNFTLKIRSTKLEDSAMYFCASSEGGGAPETQYFGPGTRLLVL.

The chain carries TRBV4-3 and TRBJ2-2; the D is unclear. This CDR3 is built from 13 residues. Looked up from germline, CDR1 is LGHNA and CDR2 is YSLEER. Trimming shortened V by 1 base and J by 7 bases, and 7 bases separated the two germline ends. CDR3 nucleotides: TGCGCCAGCAGCCAAGTCTTCGGCGGGGAGCTGTTTTTT. Translation gives CASSQVFGGELFF.

CDR3 loop: CASKTGRTYTDTQYF. CDR3 coding DNA: TGTGCCTCCAAGACAGGACGGACTTACACAGATACGCAGTATTTT. The chain links TRBV13 to TRBJ2-3, with a tentative D call TRBD1 (6 bases). The CDR3 length is 15 residues. Germline V lookup: CDR1 PRHDT, CDR2 FYEKMQ (reference sequence). V was trimmed by 11 bases and J by 2 bases, leaving 20 bases between them.

This chain uses TRBV7-9 with TRBJ2-2; 10 bases line up with TRBD2. CDR1 and CDR2 from the germline V gene are SEHNR and FQNEAQ (reference sequence). V lost 5 bases and J lost 3; bases outside the gene matches: 12. The CDR3 loop spans 18 amino acids. The CDR3 nucleotides are TGTGCCAGCAGCCACCATCTGGTGCTAGCGGGAGACACCGGGGAGCTGTTTTTT. It encodes CASSHHLVLAGDTGELFF.

This clone was counted a single time. The chain joins TRBV5-4 to TRBJ2-5, with a possible D match to TRBD2 (5 bases). Germline V CDR1 and CDR2: SGHNT, YYREEE (reference sequence). The CDR3 loop spans 12 amino acids. V lost 3 bases and J lost 4, with 7 bases in between. CDR3 region: CASSYRGETQYF. DNA of the CDR3: TGTGCCAGCAGCTACCGGGGAGAGACCCAGTACTTC.

The chain recombines TRBV19 with TRBJ2-1; TRBD1 matches at 9 bases. This CDR3 has 14 amino acids. The germline V gene has CDR1 LNHDA and CDR2 SQIVND (reference sequence). J was trimmed by 9 bases and V by 1 base; bases with no gene match: 4. The CDR3 is CASSIGQGVPEQFF. Here the CDR3 DNA reads TGTGCCAGTAGTATAGGACAGGGGGTACCTGAGCAGTTCTTC.

CDR3 loop: CASRKPEGTEAFF. The CDR3 bases are TGCGCCAGCCGTAAACCGGAGGGGACTGAAGCTTTCTTT. The chain links TRBV5-1 to TRBJ1-1; weak D call: TRBD1 (5 bases). With 7 bases removed from V and 5 bases from J, the gap between germline ends came to 15 bases. The CDR3 sequence is 13 residues long. Germline assignment: CDR1 SGHRS and CDR2 YFSETQ.

This chain links TRBV15 with TRBJ1-5; TRBD1 matches at 9 bases. Germline V CDR1 and CDR2: LNHNV, YYDKDF (reference sequence). The CDR3 runs to 15 residues. With V trimmed by 8 bases and J by 2 bases, 7 bases remained unmatched. The CDR3 reads CATGTGGSGNQPQHF. DNA for the CDR3: TGTGCCACCGGAACAGGGGGCTCGGGCAATCAGCCCCAGCATTTT.

V usage is TRBV3-1 (or the pseudogene TRBV3-2) and J usage is TRBJ1-5; TRBD1 matches at 7 bases. This CDR3 has 13 amino acids. Looked up from germline, CDR1 is LGHDT and CDR2 is YNNKEL (reference sequence). The ends lost 7 bases at V and 3 bases at J; junction bases unmatched: 3. Here the CDR3 reads CASTGTVNQPQHF. The DNA for the CDR3 is TGTGCCAGCACCGGGACAGTCAATCAGCCCCAGCATTTT.

This chain joins TRBV7-9 and TRBJ2-3, with 7 bases that match TRBD1. Germline V gene lookup returns CDR1 SEHNR and CDR2 FQNEAQ (reference sequence). V dropped 3 bases and J dropped 4; count of bases not matched to a gene: 4. The CDR3 has 14 residues. CDR3 nucleotide sequence: TGTGCCAGCAGCTTGACAGGGCAAGCAGATACGCAGTATTTT. Residues: CASSLTGQADTQYF.

The rearrangement uses TRBV5-1 and TRBJ2-1, with D tentatively TRBD1 (5 bases). This CDR3 is built from 12 residues. The V end was cut by 5 bases, the J end by 7 bases, with 10 bases between. The V gene's germline CDR1 is SGHRS and CDR2 YFSETQ. CDR3 residues: CASSYQGNEQFF. The CDR3 nucleotides are TGCGCCAGCAGTTATCAGGGAAATGAGCAGTTCTTC.

The chain is built from TRBV14 and TRBJ1-4; unclear D gene. This CDR3 is built from 14 residues. Germline V gene sequence: CDR1 SGHDN, CDR2 FVKESK. Deletions cut 5 bases from V and 4 bases from J, with 11 bases between. The CDR3 loop is CASSLNSINEKLFF. The DNA of the CDR3 is TGTGCCAGCAGCTTAAACAGCATTAATGAAAAACTGTTTTTT.

This clone was picked up one time. J is TRBJ1-1 and V is TRBV19, with unresolved D. Trimming removed 3 bases from V and 7 bases from J, with 15 bases in between. Germline loops: CDR1 LNHDA, CDR2 SQIVND (reference sequence). The CDR3 sequence is 14 residues long. This chain's CDR3 is CASSMIPKAIEAFF. Written as DNA, the CDR3 is TGTGCCAGTAGTATGATCCCTAAAGCGATTGAAGCTTTCTTT.

This chain connects TRBV5-1 to TRBJ1-2; 7 bases fit TRBD1. The CDR3 has 16 residues. The V gene's germline CDR1 is SGHRS and CDR2 YFSETQ. The V and J ends lost 2 bases and 4 bases, in that order; junction bases with no gene match: 11. Written as DNA, the CDR3 is TGCGCCAGCAGCTTCGACTTCTTTGACAGGGCCTATGGCTACACCTTC. Translating gives CASSFDFFDRAYGYTF.

The table lists this clone with a count of one. The chain employs TRBV5-4 and TRBJ2-1; 7 bases match TRBD1. Looked up from germline, CDR1 is SGHNT and CDR2 is YYREEE (reference sequence). V was clipped by 4 bases and J by 4 bases; unmatched bases: 11. This CDR3 has 16 amino acids. CDR3 in DNA: TGTGCCAGCAGCCCCGGAGGACAGGTGGGATACAATGAGCAGTTCTTC. Protein product: CASSPGGQVGYNEQFF. The variable domain in full, completed from reference TRBV5-4 and TRBJ2-1, reads ETGVTQSPTHLIKTRGQQVTLRCSSQSGHNTVSWYQQALGQGPQFIFQYYREEENGRGNFPPRFSGLQFPNYSSELNVNALELDDSALYLCASSPGGQVGYNEQFFGPGTRLTVL.

The genes are TRBV6-5 and TRBJ1-2; D ambiguous. The CDR3 is made up of 14 amino acids. Germline lookup yields CDR1 MNHEY and CDR2 SVGAGI. Trimming removed 6 bases at V and 4 bases at J, with 15 bases between. The CDR3: CASRVEAGPYGYTF. In nucleotides, the CDR3 is TGTGCCAGCAGAGTGGAGGCAGGACCCTATGGCTACACCTTC.